This T cell receptor (beta chain) was recovered during a study of blood T cell repertoires in COVID-19. Study information: Samples came from the United States, Italy and Spain, spanning acute and convalescent COVID-19. PBMCs, B-cell-depleted T cells, or T cells provided the cDNA or gDNA that made up the material.

In the study's own analysis: Estimation of nucleated cell counts was performed using reference gene primer amplification. The table came from immunoSEQ multiplex PCR; TCRdb's copy has only in-frame clones and leaves some out. The V and J calls and the clone size are those of that table, but D and trimming were determined from the DNA. The table includes approximately 300,000 clones, about 82% detected once. This CDR3 has 13 amino acids. The V and J ends lost 4 bases and 2 bases respectively, with 8 bases between them. Germline CDR1 and CDR2: SNHLY and FYNNEI. The chain links TRBV2 to TRBJ1-1; D call uncertain. This TCR came from a woman aged 50 to 60 with active or convalescent COVID-19. What was sequenced was peripheral blood. The CDR3 region has the DNA TGTGCCAGCAGTGTCGGTCTCAACACTGAAGCTTTCTTT. Protein sequence: CASSVGLNTEAFF.